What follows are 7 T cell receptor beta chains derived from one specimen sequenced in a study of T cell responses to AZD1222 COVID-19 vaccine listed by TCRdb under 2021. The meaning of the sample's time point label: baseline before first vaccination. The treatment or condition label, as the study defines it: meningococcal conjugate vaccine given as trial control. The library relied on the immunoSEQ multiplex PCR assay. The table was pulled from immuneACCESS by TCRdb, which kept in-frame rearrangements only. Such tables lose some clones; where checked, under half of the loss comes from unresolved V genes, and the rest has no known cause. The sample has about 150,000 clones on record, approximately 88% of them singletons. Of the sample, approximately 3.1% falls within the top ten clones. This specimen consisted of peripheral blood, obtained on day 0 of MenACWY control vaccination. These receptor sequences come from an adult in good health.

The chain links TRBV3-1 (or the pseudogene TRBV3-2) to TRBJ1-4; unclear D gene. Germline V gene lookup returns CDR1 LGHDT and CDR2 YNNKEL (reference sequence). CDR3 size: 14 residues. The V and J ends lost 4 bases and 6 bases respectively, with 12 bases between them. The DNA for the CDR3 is TGTGCCAGCAGCCTCGAGCTTGGTTATGAAAAACTGTTTTTT. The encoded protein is CASSLELGYEKLFF.

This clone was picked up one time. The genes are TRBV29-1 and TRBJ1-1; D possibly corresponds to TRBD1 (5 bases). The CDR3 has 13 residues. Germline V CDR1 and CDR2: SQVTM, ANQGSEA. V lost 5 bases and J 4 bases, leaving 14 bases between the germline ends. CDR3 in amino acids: CSVSWGSGTEAFF. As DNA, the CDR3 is TGCAGCGTTTCCTGGGGGAGCGGCACTGAAGCTTTCTTT.

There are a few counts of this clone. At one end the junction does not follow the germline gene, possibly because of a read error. The CDR3 bases are TGTGCCAGCAGCCTAGCACACAATCAGCCCCAGCATTTT. Protein: CASSLAHNQPQHF. The gene calls are TRBV7-9 and TRBJ1-5, with unresolved D. This CDR3 has 13 residues. CDR1 and CDR2 (germline): SEHNR, FQNEAQ (reference sequence). Looking up the rest from reference TRBV7-9 and TRBJ1-5 gives the full variable domain: DTGVSQNPRHKITKRGQNVTFRCDPISEHNRLYWYRQTLGQGPEFLTYFQNEAQLEKSRLLSDRFSAERPKGSFSTLEIQRTEQGDSAMYLCASSLAHNQPQHFGDGTRLSIL.

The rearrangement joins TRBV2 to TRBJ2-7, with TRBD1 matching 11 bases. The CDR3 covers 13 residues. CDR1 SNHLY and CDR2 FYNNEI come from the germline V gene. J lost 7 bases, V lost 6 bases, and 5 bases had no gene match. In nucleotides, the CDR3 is TGTGCCAGCAGCCGGGACAGGGGGGGAGAGCAGTACTTC. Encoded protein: CASSRDRGGEQYF.

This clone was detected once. The CDR3 DNA reads as TGTGCCTGGAGTGACGGAGGGCTCATGGGCGAGCAGTACTTC. Encoded protein: CAWSDGGLMGEQYF. The V and J genes are TRBV30 and TRBJ2-7, with D perhaps TRBD2 (6 bases). The CDR3 spans 14 residues. Germline V gene data show CDR1 as GTSNPN and CDR2 as SVGIG (reference sequence). The ends were cut back, 1 base at V and 6 bases at J, with 16 bases in the middle.

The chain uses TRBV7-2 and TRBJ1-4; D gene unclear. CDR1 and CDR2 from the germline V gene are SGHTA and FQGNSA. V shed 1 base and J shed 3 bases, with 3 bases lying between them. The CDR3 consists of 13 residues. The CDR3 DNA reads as TGTGCCAGCAGCTTAGACCCTAATGAAAAACTGTTTTTT. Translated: CASSLDPNEKLFF.

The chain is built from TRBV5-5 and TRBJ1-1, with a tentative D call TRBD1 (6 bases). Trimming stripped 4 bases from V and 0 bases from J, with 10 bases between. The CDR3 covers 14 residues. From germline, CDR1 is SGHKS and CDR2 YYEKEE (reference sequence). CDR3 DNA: TGTGCCAGCAGCAAGGACAGCATGAACACTGAAGCTTTCTTT. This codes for CASSKDSMNTEAFF.